The present T cell receptor (beta chain) was sequenced within a study of shared clonotypes between healthy human individuals. Regarding this clone: Its matching antigen is unknown.

At deep level, the assay was performed. The repertoire was sequenced with immunoSEQ multiplex PCR; TCRdb's copy has only in-frame clones and lacks some. Of around 2.5 million clones listed, more than 85% were seen once; the top ten hold about 0.34%. Study-wide results and caveats: Measured sharing among donors was expected to vary with sequencing depth. Rarefaction demonstrated incomplete sorted-subset sequencing despite large depth.

Germline V gives CDR1 SGHTA, CDR2 FQGNSA. This CDR3 spans 15 amino acids. V was cut by 5 bases and J by 5 bases, with 16 bases left in between. This chain connects TRBV7-2 to TRBJ2-1; weak D call: TRBD2 (5 bases). This receptor was identified in a man aged 18 to 29 in good health. Some clones in this sample may be carry-over from other donors' samples. The sequencing input was naive CD4+ T cells from PBMCs. Subset in this sample: CD45RA+ positively selected. CDR3 sequence reads: CASSQRAGANNEQFF. In nucleotides, the CDR3 is TGTGCCAGCAGCCAGAGGGCTGGCGCCAACAATGAGCAGTTCTTC.